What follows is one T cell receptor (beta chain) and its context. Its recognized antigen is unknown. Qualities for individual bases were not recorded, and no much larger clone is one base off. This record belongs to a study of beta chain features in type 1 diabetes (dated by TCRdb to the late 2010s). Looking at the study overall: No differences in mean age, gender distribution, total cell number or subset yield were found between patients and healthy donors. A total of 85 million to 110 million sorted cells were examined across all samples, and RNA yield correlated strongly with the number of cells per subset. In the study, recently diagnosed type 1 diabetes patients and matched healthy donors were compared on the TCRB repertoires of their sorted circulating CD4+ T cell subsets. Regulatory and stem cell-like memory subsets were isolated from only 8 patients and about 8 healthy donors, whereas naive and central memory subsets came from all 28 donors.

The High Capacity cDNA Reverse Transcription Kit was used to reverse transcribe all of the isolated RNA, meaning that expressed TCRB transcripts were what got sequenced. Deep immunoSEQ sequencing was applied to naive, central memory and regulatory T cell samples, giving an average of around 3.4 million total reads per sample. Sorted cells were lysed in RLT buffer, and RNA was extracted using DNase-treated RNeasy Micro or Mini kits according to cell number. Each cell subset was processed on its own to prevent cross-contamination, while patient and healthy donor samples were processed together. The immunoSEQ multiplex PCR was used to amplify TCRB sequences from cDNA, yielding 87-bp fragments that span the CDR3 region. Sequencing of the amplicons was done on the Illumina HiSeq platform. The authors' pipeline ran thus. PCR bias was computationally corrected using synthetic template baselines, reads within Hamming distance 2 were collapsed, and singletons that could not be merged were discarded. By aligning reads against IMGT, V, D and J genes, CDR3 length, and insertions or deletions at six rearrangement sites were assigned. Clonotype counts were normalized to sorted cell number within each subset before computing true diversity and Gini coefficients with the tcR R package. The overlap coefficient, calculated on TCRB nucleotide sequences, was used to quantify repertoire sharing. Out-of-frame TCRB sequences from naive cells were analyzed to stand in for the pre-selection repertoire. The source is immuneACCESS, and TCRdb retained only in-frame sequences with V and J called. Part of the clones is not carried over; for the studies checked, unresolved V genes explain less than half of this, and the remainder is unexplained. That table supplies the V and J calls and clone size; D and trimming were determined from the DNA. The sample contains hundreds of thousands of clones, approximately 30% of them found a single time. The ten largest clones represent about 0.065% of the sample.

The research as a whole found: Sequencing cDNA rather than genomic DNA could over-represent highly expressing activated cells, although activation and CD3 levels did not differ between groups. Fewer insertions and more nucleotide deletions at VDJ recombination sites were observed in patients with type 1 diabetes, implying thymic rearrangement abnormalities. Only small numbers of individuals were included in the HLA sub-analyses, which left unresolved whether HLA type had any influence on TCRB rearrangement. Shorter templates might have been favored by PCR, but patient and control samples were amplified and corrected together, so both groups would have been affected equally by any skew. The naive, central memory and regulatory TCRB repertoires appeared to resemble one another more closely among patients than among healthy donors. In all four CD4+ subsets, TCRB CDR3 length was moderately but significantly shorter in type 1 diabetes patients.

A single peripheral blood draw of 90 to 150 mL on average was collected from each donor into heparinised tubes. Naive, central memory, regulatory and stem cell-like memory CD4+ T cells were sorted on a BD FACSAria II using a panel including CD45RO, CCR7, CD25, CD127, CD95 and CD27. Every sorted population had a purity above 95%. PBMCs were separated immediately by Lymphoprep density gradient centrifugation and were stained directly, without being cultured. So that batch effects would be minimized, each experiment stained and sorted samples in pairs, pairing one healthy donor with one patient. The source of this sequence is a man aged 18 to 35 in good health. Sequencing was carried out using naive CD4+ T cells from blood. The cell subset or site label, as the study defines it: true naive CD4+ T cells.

The CDR3 has the sequence CASSLAPSNYGYTF. In nucleotide form, the sequence is TGTGCCAGCAGCTTAGCGCCAAGTAACTATGGCTACACCTTC. In this chain, TRBV7-2 is recombined with TRBJ1-2; the D gene is unclear. Spanning cysteine to phenylalanine, the CDR3 consists of 14 amino acids. Of the read, only the CDR3 DNA is kept; its 42 bases are in frame from base 1. V is reduced by 0 bases and J by 1 base, leaving a spacing of 6 bases between them. CDR1 is given as SGHTA and CDR2 as FQGNSA, both from the germline V gene.